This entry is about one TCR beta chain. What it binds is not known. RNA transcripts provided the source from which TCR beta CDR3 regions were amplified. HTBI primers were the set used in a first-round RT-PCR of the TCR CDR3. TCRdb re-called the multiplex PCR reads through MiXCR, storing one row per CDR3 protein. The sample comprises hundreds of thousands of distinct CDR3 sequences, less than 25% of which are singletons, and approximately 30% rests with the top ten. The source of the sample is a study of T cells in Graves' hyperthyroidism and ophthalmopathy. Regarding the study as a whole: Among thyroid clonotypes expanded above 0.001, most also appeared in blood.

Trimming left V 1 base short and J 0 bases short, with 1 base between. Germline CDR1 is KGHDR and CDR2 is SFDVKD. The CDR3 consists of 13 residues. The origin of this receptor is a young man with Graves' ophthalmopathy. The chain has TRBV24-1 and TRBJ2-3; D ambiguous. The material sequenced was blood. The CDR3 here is CATSDFSTDTQYF. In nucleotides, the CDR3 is TGTGCCACCAGTGATTTTAGCACAGATACGCAGTATTTT.